This TCR beta chain is from a study of blood T cell repertoires in COVID-19. The assay was immunoSEQ multiplex PCR, and TCRdb's table has in-frame clones only and misses some. The data show approximately 200,000 clones, with 80% to 90% seen just once and roughly 2% held by the top ten. CDR1 and CDR2 (germline): PRHDT, FYEKMQ (reference sequence). The CDR3 covers 14 residues. V was trimmed by 5 bases and J by 0 bases, leaving 10 bases between them. V and J are TRBV13 and TRBJ2-5, with D unresolved. The sample consisted of peripheral blood. The sequence was collected from a man aged 70 or older with active or convalescent COVID-19. In DNA form, the CDR3 reads TGTGCCAGCAGCCACCGACACCACCAAGAGACCCAGTACTTC. Its translation: CASSHRHHQETQYF.